This T cell receptor beta chain emerged from a study of CD8 T cells in Susac syndrome. RNA amounts of about 0.45 to 1 ug underwent reverse transcription with random hexamers. TCRdb ran MiXCR on the immunoSEQ multiplex PCR reads and lists one entry per CDR3 protein. The table includes 100,000 to 150,000 distinct CDR3 sequences, 93% detected once. Germline V gene lookup returns CDR1 SEHNR and CDR2 FQNEAQ (reference sequence). The CDR3 runs to 12 residues. With 3 bases removed from V and 4 bases from J, the gap between germline ends came to 7 bases. TCR beta sequences were obtained from blood CD8+ and CD4+ T cells.

This chain links TRBV7-9 with TRBJ2-7; D is unclear. The clonotype originates from a human donor with multiple sclerosis. The material sequenced was CD8+ T cells from PBMCs. CDR3 in DNA: TGTGCCAGCAGCTTGACACTTTACGAGCAGTACGTC. Translation: CASSLTLYEQYV.